This T cell receptor beta chain was profiled in a study of blood T cells in healthy people across ages. Study results and caveats: Both naive CD4+ cell counts and diversity were greater in long-lived donors than in aged donors.

CDR1 is SQVTM and CDR2 is ANQGSEA in the germline V gene. The CDR3 covers 13 residues. Donor samples were obtained from healthy Caucasian individuals from Russia, aged roughly 6 to 90. Every participating donor contributed roughly 9.6 milliliters of peripheral blood through a draw. This clonotype occurred a few times. The antigen is not known. The junction departs from germline at one end; a sequencing error may be responsible. Through a sample-barcoded 5' primer and a J-beta primer mix, a second PCR was run for about 6 to 12 cycles. TCRdb processed the 5' RACE reads anew with MiXCR; each CDR3 protein has one entry. The top ten hold about 21% of the sample, which has fewer than 2,000,000 distinct CDR3 sequences, roughly 43% seen once.

This chain joins TRBV29-1 and TRBJ1-2; no definite D call. Source material: blood. This sequence originates from a human donor in good health. The CDR3 here is CGVEGIAQSGYTF. DNA of the CDR3: TGCGGCGTTGAAGGAATAGCACAGTCGGGCTACACCTTC.